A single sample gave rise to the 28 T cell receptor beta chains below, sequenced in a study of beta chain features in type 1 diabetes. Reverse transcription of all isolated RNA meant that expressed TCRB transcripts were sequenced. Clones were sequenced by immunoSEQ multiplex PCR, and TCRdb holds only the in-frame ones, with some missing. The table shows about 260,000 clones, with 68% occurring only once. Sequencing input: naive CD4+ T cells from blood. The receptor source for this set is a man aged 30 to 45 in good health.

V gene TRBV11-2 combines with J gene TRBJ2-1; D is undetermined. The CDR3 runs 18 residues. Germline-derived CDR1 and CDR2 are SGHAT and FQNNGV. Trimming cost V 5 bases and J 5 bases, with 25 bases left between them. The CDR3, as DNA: TGTGCCAGCAGCCCTAGAAGGGCTAGGGTACTTATACACAATGAGCAGTTCTTC. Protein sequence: CASSPRRARVLIHNEQFF.

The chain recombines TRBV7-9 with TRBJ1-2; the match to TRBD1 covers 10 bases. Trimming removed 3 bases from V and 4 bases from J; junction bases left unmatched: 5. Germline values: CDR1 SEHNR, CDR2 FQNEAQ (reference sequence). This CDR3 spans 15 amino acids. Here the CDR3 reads CASSLGQGLGYGYTF. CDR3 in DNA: TGTGCCAGCAGCTTGGGACAGGGGCTAGGCTATGGCTACACCTTC.

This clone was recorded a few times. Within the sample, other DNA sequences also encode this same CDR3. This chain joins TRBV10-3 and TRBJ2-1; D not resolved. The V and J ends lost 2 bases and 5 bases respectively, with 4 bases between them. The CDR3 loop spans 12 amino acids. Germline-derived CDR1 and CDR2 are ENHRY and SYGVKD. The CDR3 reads CAISERDNEQFF. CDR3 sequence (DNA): TGTGCCATCAGTGAGAGAGACAATGAGCAGTTCTTC.

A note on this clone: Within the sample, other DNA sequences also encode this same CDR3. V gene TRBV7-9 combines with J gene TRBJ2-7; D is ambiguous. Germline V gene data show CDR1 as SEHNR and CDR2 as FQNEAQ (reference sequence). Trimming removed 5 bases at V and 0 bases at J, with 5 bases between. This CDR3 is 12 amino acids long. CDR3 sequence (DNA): TGTGCCAGCAGCCCCGGCTCCTACGAGCAGTACTTC. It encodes CASSPGSYEQYF.

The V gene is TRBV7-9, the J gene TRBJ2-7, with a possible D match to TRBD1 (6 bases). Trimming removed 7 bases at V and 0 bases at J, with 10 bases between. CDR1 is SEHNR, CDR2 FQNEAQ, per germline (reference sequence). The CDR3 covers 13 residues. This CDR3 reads CASTQGNSYEQYF. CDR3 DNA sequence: TGTGCCAGCACACAGGGAAACTCCTACGAGCAGTACTTC.

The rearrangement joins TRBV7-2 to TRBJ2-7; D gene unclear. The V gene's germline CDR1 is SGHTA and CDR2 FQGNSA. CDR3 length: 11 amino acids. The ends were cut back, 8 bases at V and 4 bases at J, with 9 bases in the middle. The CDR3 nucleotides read TGTGCCAGCGGCACCCTATACGAGCAGTACTTC. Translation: CASGTLYEQYF.

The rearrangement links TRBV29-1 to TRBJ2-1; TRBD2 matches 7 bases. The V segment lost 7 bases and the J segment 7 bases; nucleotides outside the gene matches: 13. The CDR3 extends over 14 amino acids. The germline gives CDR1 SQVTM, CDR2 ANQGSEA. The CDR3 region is CSAAGLVRKNEQFF. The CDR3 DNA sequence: TGCAGCGCCGCCGGACTAGTAAGGAAAAATGAGCAGTTCTTC.

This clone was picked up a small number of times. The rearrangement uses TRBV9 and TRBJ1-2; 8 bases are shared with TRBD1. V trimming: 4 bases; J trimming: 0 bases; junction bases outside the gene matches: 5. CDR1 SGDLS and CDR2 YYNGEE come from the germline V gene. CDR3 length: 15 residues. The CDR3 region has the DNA TGTGCCAGCAGCCCCGGGACAGGCACTAACTATGGCTACACCTTC. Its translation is CASSPGTGTNYGYTF.

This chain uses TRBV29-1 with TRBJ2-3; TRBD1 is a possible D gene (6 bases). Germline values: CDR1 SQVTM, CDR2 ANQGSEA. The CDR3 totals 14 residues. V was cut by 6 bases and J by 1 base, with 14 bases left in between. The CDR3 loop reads CSVDLGQRTDTQYF. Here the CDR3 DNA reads TGCAGCGTCGACCTGGGACAACGCACAGATACGCAGTATTTT.

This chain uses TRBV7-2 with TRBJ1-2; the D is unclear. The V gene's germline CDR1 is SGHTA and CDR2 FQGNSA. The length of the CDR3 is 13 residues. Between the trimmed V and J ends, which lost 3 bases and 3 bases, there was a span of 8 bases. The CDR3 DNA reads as TGTGCCAGCAGCTTTGGGGAGGACTATGGCTACACCTTC. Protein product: CASSFGEDYGYTF.

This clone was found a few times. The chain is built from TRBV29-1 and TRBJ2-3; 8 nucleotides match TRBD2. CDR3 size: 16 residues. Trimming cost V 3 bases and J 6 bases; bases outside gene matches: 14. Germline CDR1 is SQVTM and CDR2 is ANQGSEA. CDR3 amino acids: CSVDPPLLAVLDTQYF. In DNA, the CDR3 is TGCAGCGTTGATCCACCATTACTAGCGGTCCTTGATACGCAGTATTTT.

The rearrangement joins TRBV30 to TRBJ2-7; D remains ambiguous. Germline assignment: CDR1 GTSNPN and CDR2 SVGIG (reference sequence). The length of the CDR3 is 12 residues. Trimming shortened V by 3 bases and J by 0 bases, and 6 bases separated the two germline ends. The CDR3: CAWRQYSYEQYF. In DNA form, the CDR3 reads TGTGCCTGGAGACAGTACTCCTACGAGCAGTACTTC.

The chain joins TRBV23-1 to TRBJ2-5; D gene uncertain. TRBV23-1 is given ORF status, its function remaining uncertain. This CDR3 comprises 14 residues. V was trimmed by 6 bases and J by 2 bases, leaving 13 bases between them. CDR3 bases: TGCGCCAGCAGCCCCCCGAGTATACAAGAGACCCAGTACTTC. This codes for CASSPPSIQETQYF.

CDR3 sequence: CASSIDRGPQETQYF. The CDR3 DNA follows: TGTGCCAGCAGCATCGACAGGGGCCCACAAGAGACCCAGTACTTC. V is TRBV7-2 and J is TRBJ2-5; 8 nucleotides match TRBD1. The CDR3 runs to 15 residues. With V trimmed by 5 bases and J by 2 bases, 7 bases remained unmatched. Germline CDR1 reads SGHTA; CDR2 reads FQGNSA.

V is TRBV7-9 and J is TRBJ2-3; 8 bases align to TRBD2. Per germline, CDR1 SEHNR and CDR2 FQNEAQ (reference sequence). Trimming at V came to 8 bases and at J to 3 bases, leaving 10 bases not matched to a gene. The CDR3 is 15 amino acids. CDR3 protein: CASSLLGLVTDTQYF. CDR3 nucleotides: TGTGCCAGCTCGCTTTTGGGACTAGTGACAGATACGCAGTATTTT.

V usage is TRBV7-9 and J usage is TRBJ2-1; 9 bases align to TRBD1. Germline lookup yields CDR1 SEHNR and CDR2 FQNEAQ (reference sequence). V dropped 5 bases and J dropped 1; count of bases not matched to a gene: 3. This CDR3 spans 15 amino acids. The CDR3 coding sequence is TGTGCCAGCAGCACCGGGACAGGGTCCTACAATGAGCAGTTCTTC. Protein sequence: CASSTGTGSYNEQFF. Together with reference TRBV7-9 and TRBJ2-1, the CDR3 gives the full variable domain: DTGVSQNPRHKITKRGQNVTFRCDPISEHNRLYWYRQTLGQGPEFLTYFQNEAQLEKSRLLSDRFSAERPKGSFSTLEIQRTEQGDSAMYLCASSTGTGSYNEQFFGPGTRLTVL.

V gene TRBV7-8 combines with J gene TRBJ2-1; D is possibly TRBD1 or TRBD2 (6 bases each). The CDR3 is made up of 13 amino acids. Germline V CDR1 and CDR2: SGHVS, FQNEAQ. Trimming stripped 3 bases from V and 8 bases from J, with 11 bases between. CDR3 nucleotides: TGTGCCAGCAGCTTTTGGGGGGCCCATGAGCAGTTCTTC. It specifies CASSFWGAHEQFF.

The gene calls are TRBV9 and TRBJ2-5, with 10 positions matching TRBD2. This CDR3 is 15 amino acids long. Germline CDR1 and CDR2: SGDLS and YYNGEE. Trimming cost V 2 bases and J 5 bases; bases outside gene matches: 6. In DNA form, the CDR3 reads TGTGCCAGCAGCGTTCAAGCGGGGGGGTCGGAGACCCAGTACTTC. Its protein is CASSVQAGGSETQYF.

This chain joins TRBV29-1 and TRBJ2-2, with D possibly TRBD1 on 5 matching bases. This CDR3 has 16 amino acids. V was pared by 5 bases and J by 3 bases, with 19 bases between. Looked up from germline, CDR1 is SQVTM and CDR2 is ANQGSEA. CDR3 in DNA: TGCAGCGTTCCCCTGGTCAAGGGGCCCGACACCGGGGAGCTGTTTTTT. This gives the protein CSVPLVKGPDTGELFF.

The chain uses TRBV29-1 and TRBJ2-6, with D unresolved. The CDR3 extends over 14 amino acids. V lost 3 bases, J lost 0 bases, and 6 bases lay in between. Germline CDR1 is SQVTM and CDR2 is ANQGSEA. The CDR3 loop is CSVEQSSGANVLTF. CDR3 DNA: TGCAGCGTTGAGCAGAGCTCTGGGGCCAACGTCCTGACTTTC.

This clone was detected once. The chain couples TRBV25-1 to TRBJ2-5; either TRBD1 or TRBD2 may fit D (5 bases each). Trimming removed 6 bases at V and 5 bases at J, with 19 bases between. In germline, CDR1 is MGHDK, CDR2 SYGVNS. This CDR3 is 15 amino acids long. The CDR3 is CASRAGDRTWETQYF. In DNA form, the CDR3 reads TGTGCCAGCAGAGCTGGGGACCGAACGTGGGAGACCCAGTACTTC.

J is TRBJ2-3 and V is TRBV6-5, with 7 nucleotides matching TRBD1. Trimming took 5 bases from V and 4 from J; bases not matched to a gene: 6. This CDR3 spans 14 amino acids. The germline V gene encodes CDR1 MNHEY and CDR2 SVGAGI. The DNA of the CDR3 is TGTGCCAGCAGTGAGGGGGCGCGGGCAGATACGCAGTATTTT. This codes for CASSEGARADTQYF.

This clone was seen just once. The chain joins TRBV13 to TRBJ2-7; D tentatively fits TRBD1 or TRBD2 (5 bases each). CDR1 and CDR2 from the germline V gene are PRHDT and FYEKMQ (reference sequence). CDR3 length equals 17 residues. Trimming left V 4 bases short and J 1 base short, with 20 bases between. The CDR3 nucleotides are TGTGCCAGCAGCTCCAGGGTCCCAAGAGGGCAGTCCTACGAGCAGTACTTC. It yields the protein CASSSRVPRGQSYEQYF.

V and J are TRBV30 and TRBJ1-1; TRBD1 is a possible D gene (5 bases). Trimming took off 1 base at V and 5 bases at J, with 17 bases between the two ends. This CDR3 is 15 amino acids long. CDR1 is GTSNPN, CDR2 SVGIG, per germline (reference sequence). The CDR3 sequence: CAWSGGRSKGTEAFF. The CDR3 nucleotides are TGTGCCTGGAGTGGGGGCAGGTCCAAGGGGACTGAAGCTTTCTTT. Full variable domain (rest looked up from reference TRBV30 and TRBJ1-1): SQTIHQWPATLVQPVGSPLSLECTVEGTSNPNLYWYRQAAGRGLQLLFYSVGIGQISSEVPQNLSASRPQDRQFILSSKKLLLSDSGFYLCAWSGGRSKGTEAFFGQGTRLTVV.

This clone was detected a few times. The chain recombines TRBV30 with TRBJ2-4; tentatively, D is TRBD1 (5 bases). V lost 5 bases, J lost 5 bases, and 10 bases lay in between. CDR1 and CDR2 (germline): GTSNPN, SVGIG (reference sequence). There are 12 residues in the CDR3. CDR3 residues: CAWGIQENIQYF. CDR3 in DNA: TGTGCCTGGGGGATACAGGAAAACATTCAGTACTTC.

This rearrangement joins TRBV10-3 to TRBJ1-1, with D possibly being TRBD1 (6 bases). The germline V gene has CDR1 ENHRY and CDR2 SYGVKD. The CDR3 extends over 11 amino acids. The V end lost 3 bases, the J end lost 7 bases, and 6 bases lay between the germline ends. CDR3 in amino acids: CAISDRGEAFF. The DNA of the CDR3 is TGTGCCATCAGTGACAGGGGTGAAGCTTTCTTT.

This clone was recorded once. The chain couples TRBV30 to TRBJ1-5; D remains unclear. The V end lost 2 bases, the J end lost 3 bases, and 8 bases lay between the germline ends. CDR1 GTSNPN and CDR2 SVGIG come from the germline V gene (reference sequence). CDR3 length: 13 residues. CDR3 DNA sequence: TGTGCCTGGAGTAGGCAGGACAATCAGCCCCAGCATTTT. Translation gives CAWSRQDNQPQHF. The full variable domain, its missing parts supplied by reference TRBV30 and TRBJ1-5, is SQTIHQWPATLVQPVGSPLSLECTVEGTSNPNLYWYRQAAGRGLQLLFYSVGIGQISSEVPQNLSASRPQDRQFILSSKKLLLSDSGFYLCAWSRQDNQPQHFGDGTRLSIL.

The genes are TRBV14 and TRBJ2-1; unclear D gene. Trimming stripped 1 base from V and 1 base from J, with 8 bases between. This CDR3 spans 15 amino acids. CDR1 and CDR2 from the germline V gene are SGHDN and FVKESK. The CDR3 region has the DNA TGTGCCAGCAGCCAAGGTCTATCGTCCTACAATGAGCAGTTCTTC. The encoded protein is CASSQGLSSYNEQFF.